This T cell receptor (beta chain) was sequenced during a study of T cell responses to AZD1222 COVID-19 vaccine. Study conclusions and caveats: Sampled repertoires all dated from after the peak T cell response. Baseline seropositivity occurred in only a handful of AZD1222 recipients. Distributed over spike, vaccine-associated CD4 TCRs predominated at 160-218 and 743-854. The sample set comprised mostly white British donors with more females, and clonal diversity was possibly underestimated.

Germline CDR1 SGHKS, CDR2 YYEKEE (reference sequence). V was shortened by 0 bases and J by 1 base, with 17 bases between the two germline ends. The CDR3 runs to 18 residues. With respect to this clone: Its antigen is as yet unknown.

Clones were read by immunoSEQ multiplex PCR, and TCRdb kept only the in-frame ones, dropping some. In total, the table holds some 150,000 clones. This rearrangement joins TRBV5-5 to TRBJ2-4; D may correspond to TRBD1 or TRBD2 (5 bases each). The material sequenced was peripheral blood. The clonotype originates from an adult in good health. The CDR3 protein is CASSLAEGGGDAKNIQYF. The CDR3 DNA sequence: TGTGCCAGCAGCTTGGCCGAGGGTGGGGGTGACGCCAAAAACATTCAGTACTTC.